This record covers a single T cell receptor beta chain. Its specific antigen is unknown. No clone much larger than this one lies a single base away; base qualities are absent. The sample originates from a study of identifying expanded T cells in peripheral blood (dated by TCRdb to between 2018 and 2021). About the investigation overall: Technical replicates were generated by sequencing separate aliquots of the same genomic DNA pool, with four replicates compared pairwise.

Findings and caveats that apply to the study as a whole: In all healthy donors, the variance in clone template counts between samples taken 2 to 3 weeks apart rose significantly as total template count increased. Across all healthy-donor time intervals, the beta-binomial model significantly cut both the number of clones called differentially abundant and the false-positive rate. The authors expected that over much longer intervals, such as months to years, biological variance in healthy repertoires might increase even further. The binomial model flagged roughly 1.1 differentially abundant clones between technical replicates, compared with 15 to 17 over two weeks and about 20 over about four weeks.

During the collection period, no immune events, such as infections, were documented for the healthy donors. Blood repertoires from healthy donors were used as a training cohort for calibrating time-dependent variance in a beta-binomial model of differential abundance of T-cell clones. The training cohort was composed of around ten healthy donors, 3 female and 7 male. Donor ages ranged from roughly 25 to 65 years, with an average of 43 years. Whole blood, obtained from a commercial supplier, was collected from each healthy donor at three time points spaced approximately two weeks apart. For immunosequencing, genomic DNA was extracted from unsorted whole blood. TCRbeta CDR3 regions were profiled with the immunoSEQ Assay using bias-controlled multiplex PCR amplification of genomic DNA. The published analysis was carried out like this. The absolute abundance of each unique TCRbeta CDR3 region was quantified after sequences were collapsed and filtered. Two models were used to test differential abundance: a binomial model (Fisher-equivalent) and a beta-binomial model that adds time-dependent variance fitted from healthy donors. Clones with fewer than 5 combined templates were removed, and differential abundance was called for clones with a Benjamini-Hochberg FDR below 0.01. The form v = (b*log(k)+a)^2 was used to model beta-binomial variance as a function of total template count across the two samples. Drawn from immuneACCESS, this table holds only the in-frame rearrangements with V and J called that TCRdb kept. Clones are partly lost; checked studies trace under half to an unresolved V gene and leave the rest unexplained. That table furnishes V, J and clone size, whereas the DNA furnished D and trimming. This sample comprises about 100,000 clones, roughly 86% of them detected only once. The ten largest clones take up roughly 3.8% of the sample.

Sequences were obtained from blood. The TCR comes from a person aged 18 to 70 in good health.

The DNA sequence is as follows: TGTGCCAGCAGTACAGGGAGCTCTGGAAACACCATATATTTT. Its coded protein is CASSTGSSGNTIYF. The chain was built from TRBV28 and TRBJ1-3; TRBD1 is a weak D gene call, 6 bases matching. The CDR3 numbers 14 residues from cysteine through phenylalanine. CDR3 DNA is the only sequence kept; it has 42 bases, read in frame from the first base. V and J lose 5 bases and 0 bases, and a span of 8 bases separates them. CDR1 MDHEN and CDR2 SYDVKM were looked up in the germline V gene.